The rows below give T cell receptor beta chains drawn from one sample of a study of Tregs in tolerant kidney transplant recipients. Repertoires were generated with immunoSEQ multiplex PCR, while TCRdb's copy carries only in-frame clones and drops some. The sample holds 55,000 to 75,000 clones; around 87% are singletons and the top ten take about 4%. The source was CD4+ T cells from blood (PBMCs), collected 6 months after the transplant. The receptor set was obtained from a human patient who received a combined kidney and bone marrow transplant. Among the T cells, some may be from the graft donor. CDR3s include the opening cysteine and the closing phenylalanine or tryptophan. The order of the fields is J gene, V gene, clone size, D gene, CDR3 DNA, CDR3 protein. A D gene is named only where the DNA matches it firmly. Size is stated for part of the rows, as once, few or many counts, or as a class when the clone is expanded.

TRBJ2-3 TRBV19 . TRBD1 TGTGCCAGTAGTACTCGGACAGGGAAGGATACGCAGTATTTT CASSTRTGKDTQYF
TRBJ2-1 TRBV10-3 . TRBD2 TGTGCCATCAGTGACCCGGGACTAGCGGGAGGTAACAATGAGCAGTTCTTC CAISDPGLAGGNNEQFF
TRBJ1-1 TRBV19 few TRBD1 TGTGCCAGTAGTTTTCGACAGGGAACTGAAGCTTTCTTT CASSFRQGTEAFF
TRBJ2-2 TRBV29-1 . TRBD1 TGCAGCGTTGTGACAGGGGGTAACGGGGAGCTGTTTTTT CSVVTGGNGELFF
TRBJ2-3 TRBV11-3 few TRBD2 TGTGCCAGCAGCTTAGGGACTAGCGGATTCACAGATACGCAGTATTTT CASSLGTSGFTDTQYF
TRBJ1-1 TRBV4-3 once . TGCGCCAGCAGCCGAGCAATAAGGGGGGGCACTGAAGCTTTCTTT CASSRAIRGGTEAFF
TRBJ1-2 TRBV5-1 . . TGCGCCAGCAGCTTGGGAACAGGGAGCTCGGATTATGGCTACACCTTC CASSLGTGSSDYGYTF
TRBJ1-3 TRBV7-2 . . TGTGCCAGCAGGCCAAGTGGGGGGGGCTCTGGAAACACCATATATTTT CASRPSGGGSGNTIYF
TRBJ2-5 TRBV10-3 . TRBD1 TGTGCCATCAGTGTTGGTACAGGGGTAAAAGAGACCCAGTACTTC CAISVGTGVKETQYF
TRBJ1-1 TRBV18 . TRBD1 TGTGCCAGCTCACCACGACAGGGCCGGGGGAACACTGAAGCTTTCTTT CASSPRQGRGNTEAFF
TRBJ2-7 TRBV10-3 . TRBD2 TGTGCCATCAGTAGGACGGGAGGCTACGAGCAGTACTTC CAISRTGGYEQYF
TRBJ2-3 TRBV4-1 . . TGCGCCAGCAGCCCCCGATCCCCTAGCCCGAGTAGCACAGATACGCAGTATTTT CASSPRSPSPSSTDTQYF
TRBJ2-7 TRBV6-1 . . TGTGCCAGCAGTGTAAGGACAGAAACCTACGAGCAGTACTTC CASSVRTETYEQYF
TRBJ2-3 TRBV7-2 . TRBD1 TGTGCCAGCAGCTCGGACAGGGGGAAAACGGATACGCAGTATTTT CASSSDRGKTDTQYF
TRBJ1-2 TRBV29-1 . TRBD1 TGCAGCGTCTCCCAGACGACAGGGGCTGGCTACACCTTC CSVSQTTGAGYTF
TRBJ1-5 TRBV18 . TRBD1 TGTGCCAGCTCACCGGACAGGAATCAGCCCCAGCATTTT CASSPDRNQPQHF
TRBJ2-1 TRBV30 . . TGTGCCTGGAGTCTGAACAGGTTATGGGGATTAGGGAATGAGCAGTTCTTC CAWSLNRLWGLGNEQFF
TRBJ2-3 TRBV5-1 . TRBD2 TGCGCCAGCAGCTTTCTTGGGGATCCGGGACTAGACGTTGATACGCAGTATTTT CASSFLGDPGLDVDTQYF
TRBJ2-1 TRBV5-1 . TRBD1 TGCGCCAGCAGCCCGGGGACAGGGGGCAATGAGCAGTTCTTC CASSPGTGGNEQFF
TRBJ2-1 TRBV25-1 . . TGTGCCAGCAGTGATCCTGTTAGTGGTCTTCCGACCTACAATGAGCAGTTCTTC CASSDPVSGLPTYNEQFF
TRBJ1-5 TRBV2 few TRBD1 TGTGCCAGCAGTGAGCAGGGGGCGAATAACAATCAGCCCCAGCATTTT CASSEQGANNNQPQHF
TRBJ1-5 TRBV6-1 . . TGTGCCAGCAGTGAATCCGCATCACACGATAGCAATCAGCCCCAGCATTTT CASSESASHDSNQPQHF
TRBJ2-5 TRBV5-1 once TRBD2 TGCGCCAGCACCTATGGCGGGGGGTTGGAGACCCAGTACTTC CASTYGGGLETQYF
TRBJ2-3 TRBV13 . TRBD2 TGTGCCAGCAGCCCTATACTAGCGTCAGATACGCAGTATTTT CASSPILASDTQYF
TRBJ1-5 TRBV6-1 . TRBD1 TGTGCCAGCAGTGAGATGGGACAGGGGGGGCAGCCCCAGCATTTT CASSEMGQGGQPQHF
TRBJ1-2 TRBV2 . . TGTGCCAGCAGTGGAGACAGCTATGGCTACACCTTC CASSGDSYGYTF
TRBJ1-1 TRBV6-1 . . TGTGCCAGCAGTGTAATGAGGGACACTGAAGCTTTCTTT CASSVMRDTEAFF
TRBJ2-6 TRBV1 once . TGCACCAGCAGGCCCGACTGTTTGTGCACAAATCGGGCCAACGTCCTGACTTTC CTSRPDCLCTNRANVLTF
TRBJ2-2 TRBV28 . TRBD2 TGTGCCAGCACCCGGGGGGGGGTTTTCACCGGGGAGCTGTTTTTT CASTRGGVFTGELFF
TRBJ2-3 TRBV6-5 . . TGTGCCAGCAGTTGGGCAGATGTGTCCACAGATACGCAGTATTTT CASSWADVSTDTQYF
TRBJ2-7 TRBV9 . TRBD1 TGTGCCAGCAGCGTAGGAGGGACAGCCTCCTACGAGCAGTACTTC CASSVGGTASYEQYF
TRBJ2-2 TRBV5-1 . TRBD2 TGCGCCAGCAGCGCGACTAGCGGGTTCACCGGGGAGCTGTTTTTT CASSATSGFTGELFF
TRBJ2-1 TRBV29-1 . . TGCAGCGTGAGGCCTCAGAGAAATGAGCAGTTCTTC CSVRPQRNEQFF
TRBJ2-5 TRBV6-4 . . TGTGCCAGCAGTGCCACGGGGGTGGGCGCCCAAGAGACCCAGTACTTC CASSATGVGAQETQYF